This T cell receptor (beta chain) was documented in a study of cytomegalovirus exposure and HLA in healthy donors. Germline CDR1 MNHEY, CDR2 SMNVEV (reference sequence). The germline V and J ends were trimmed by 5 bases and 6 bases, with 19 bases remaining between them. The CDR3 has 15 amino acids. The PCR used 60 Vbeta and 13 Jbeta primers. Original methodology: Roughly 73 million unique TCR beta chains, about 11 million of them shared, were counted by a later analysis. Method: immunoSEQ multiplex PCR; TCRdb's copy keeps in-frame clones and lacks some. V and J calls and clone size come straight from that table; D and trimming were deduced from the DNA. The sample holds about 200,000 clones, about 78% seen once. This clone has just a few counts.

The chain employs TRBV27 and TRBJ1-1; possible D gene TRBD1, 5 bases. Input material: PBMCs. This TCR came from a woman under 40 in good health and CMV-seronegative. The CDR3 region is CASSPRAVGVAEAFF. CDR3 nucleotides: TGTGCCAGCAGTCCCCGTGCGGTAGGGGTTGCTGAAGCTTTCTTT.